Reported below is one T cell receptor (beta chain). The data are from a study of shared clonotypes between healthy human individuals. V was clipped by 5 bases and J by 0 bases, with 11 bases between them. This CDR3 is 16 amino acids long. In germline, CDR1 is SEHNR, CDR2 FQNEAQ (reference sequence). Assay execution took place at the deep level. Each cell subset's genomic DNA was divided evenly among several immunoSEQ plates. The table came from immunoSEQ multiplex PCR; TCRdb's copy has only in-frame clones and leaves some out. The table lists under 2,500,000 clones, approximately 94% of them singletons.

The chain uses TRBV7-9 and TRBJ2-6; D not certain. Sample: naive CD4+ T cells sorted from blood. The subset: CD45RA+ positively selected. The sequence came from a man between 18 and 29 years old in good health. The CDR3 here is CASSPDTSSGANVLTF. The CDR3 nucleotides read TGTGCCAGCAGCCCTGACACCAGCTCTGGGGCCAACGTCCTGACTTTC.